Reported below is one TCR beta chain. The antigen is undetermined. This sample stems from a study of post-analysis software for immune sequencing data. Study details: The patients showed relapsing-remitting, secondary progressive and progressive-relapsing multiple sclerosis courses.

cDNA libraries of TCR beta carried unique molecular identifiers. TCRdb re-derived calls from the PCR reads in MiXCR, one entry per CDR3 protein. The table records approximately 260,000 distinct CDR3 sequences, 30% to 45% of them present only once. The CDR3 contains 15 residues. Germline V gives CDR1 SEHNR, CDR2 FQNEAQ (reference sequence). V was clipped by 3 bases and J by 0 bases, with 8 bases between them. Study-wide results and limits: Multiple sclerosis patients had significantly lower normalized Chao1 diversity than controls. Compared with controls, patients had more of about five TRBV segments, including TRBV5-6, TRBV5-1 and TRBV20-1.

This receptor was obtained from a girl between 5 and 17 years old with multiple sclerosis. The J gene is TRBJ2-2, the V gene TRBV7-9; D not resolved. The sequenced sample consisted of blood. The CDR3 loop reads CASSLGLTNTGELFF. The CDR3 coding sequence is TGTGCCAGCAGCTTGGGCCTAACGAACACCGGGGAGCTGTTTTTT. The complete variable domain, with remaining parts taken from reference TRBV7-9 and TRBJ2-2, reads DTGVSQNPRHKITKRGQNVTFRCDPISEHNRLYWYRQTLGQGPEFLTYFQNEAQLEKSRLLSDRFSAERPKGSFSTLEIQRTEQGDSAMYLCASSLGLTNTGELFFGEGSRLTVL.